The 25 T cell receptor beta chains below were found in one sample sequenced in a study of shared clonotypes between healthy human individuals. Only in-frame clones appear in the TCRdb table, and some are missing; sequencing was by immunoSEQ multiplex PCR. The sample consists of 1.6 million or so clones, roughly 95% of them appearing once. Material: naive CD4+ T cells sorted from blood. Subset meaning: CD45RA+ positively selected. The receptor source for this set is a man aged 30-40 years in good health.

V and J are TRBV19 and TRBJ2-3; D remains unclear. The CDR3 is 12 residues long. The germline V and J ends were trimmed by 5 bases and 2 bases, with 5 bases remaining between them. Germline loops: CDR1 LNHDA, CDR2 SQIVND (reference sequence). The CDR3: CASSFNTDTQYF. CDR3 nucleotides: TGTGCCAGTAGTTTTAACACAGATACGCAGTATTTT.

This clone was observed a single time. The chain combines TRBV27 with TRBJ2-5; 13 nucleotides match TRBD2. Germline lookup yields CDR1 MNHEY and CDR2 SMNVEV (reference sequence). With V trimmed by 5 bases and J by 5 bases, 5 bases remained unmatched. This CDR3 has 15 amino acids. The CDR3 region is CASSVGLAGYETQYF. CDR3 sequence (DNA): TGTGCCAGCAGTGTGGGACTAGCGGGATACGAGACCCAGTACTTC.

The rearrangement uses TRBV2 and TRBJ2-1; 7 bases fit TRBD1. Germline CDR1 reads SNHLY; CDR2 reads FYNNEI. V was pared by 1 base and J by 7 bases, with 7 bases of the junction left unmatched. There are 15 residues in the CDR3. CDR3 DNA: TGTGCCAGCAGTGAAGAGGGGGCGTATACAAATGAGCAGTTCTTC. This encodes CASSEEGAYTNEQFF.

V gene TRBV4-3 combines with J gene TRBJ2-7; TRBD1 is a possible D gene (6 bases). Germline values: CDR1 LGHNA, CDR2 YSLEER. The germline V and J ends were trimmed by 1 base and 4 bases, with 14 bases remaining between them. The CDR3 spans 15 residues. CDR3 residues: CASSQGRQGMYEQYF. The CDR3 nucleotides read TGCGCCAGCAGCCAAGGGAGGCAGGGGATGTACGAGCAGTACTTC.

V gene TRBV6-4 combines with J gene TRBJ1-5; 8 nucleotides align to TRBD1. The germline gives CDR1 MRHNA, CDR2 SNTAGT. V shed 6 bases, J shed 3 bases, and the junction held 7 bases outside the gene matches. There are 15 residues in the CDR3. The CDR3 loop reads CASRETGVPNQPQHF. Written as DNA, the CDR3 is TGTGCCAGCAGAGAGACAGGGGTCCCCAATCAGCCCCAGCATTTT.

The rearrangement uses TRBV28 and TRBJ1-2; no definite D call. The V and J ends lost 10 bases and 6 bases respectively, with 12 bases between them. Germline assignment: CDR1 MDHEN and CDR2 SYDVKM. The CDR3 runs 11 residues. The CDR3 loop is CATRPLHGYTF. CDR3 in DNA: TGTGCCACCCGCCCCCTTCATGGCTACACCTTC.

This chain uses TRBV7-2 with TRBJ1-3, with a weak D call TRBD1 (6 bases). Germline assignment: CDR1 SGHTA and CDR2 FQGNSA. The CDR3 loop spans 15 amino acids. V dropped 6 bases and J dropped 0 bases, with 12 bases sitting between them. The CDR3 DNA follows: TGTGCCAGCAGTTCTGGACAGAGCTCTGGAAACACCATATATTTT. Its protein product is CASSSGQSSGNTIYF.

V gene TRBV18 combines with J gene TRBJ2-1; D call uncertain. CDR3 size: 17 residues. The V gene's germline CDR1 is KGHSH and CDR2 LQKENI. V shed 3 bases and J shed 7 bases, with 22 bases lying between them. The CDR3 DNA is TGTGCCAGCTCACCCAGCATTTTTAGGCAATCTCGGAATGAGCAGTTCTTC. Its translation: CASSPSIFRQSRNEQFF.

The chain has TRBV7-8 and TRBJ1-5, with 8 bases aligning to TRBD1. V was pared by 5 bases and J by 0 bases, with 6 bases of the junction left unmatched. The CDR3 totals 16 residues. Germline CDR1 is SGHVS and CDR2 is FQNEAQ. CDR3 region: CASSPGDRISNQPQHF. CDR3 DNA sequence: TGTGCCAGCAGCCCGGGGGACAGGATTAGCAATCAGCCCCAGCATTTT.

Turning to this clone: At the DNA level, this CDR3 is encoded by other sequences in the same sample as well. The V and J genes are TRBV7-2 and TRBJ2-7, with 10 bases fitting TRBD1. The CDR3 is 14 residues long. After removal of 1 base from V and 3 bases from J, the junction contained 0 bases not matched to a gene. Per germline, CDR1 SGHTA and CDR2 FQGNSA. The CDR3 bases are TGTGCCAGCAGCTTAGGGGACAGGGGCTACGAGCAGTACTTC. Translating it yields CASSLGDRGYEQYF.

Concerning this clone itself: Germline is not matched at one junction end, which may reflect a read error. J is TRBJ2-1 and V is TRBV7-8; maybe TRBD2 (5 bases). Germline V gene lookup returns CDR1 SGHVS and CDR2 FQNEAQ. The CDR3 contains 13 residues. Written as DNA, the CDR3 is TGTGCCAGCAGCTTACAGCTGGCGGGCCACCCTCTCTTC. Translation gives CASSLQLAGHPLF.

This clone was found once. Different DNA sequences within this sample yield the same CDR3. The chain is built from TRBV5-1 and TRBJ2-7; D remains unclear. V shed 1 base and J shed 2 bases, with 7 bases lying between them. The CDR3 loop spans 13 amino acids. Germline-derived CDR1 and CDR2 are SGHRS and YFSETQ. The CDR3 DNA reads as TGCGCCAGCAGCTTGCCCGGAACCTACGAGCAGTACTTC. It codes for CASSLPGTYEQYF.

The gene calls are TRBV6-1 and TRBJ2-6; no clear D. This CDR3 has 14 residues. Germline V gene sequence: CDR1 MNHNS, CDR2 SASEGT. V dropped 10 bases and J dropped 0 bases, with 10 bases sitting between them. This CDR3 is CATLKDSGANVLTF. The CDR3 nucleotides are TGTGCCACCTTAAAAGACTCTGGGGCCAACGTCCTGACTTTC.

V usage is TRBV27 and J usage is TRBJ2-1, with 7 bases identical to TRBD2. The junction had 14 bases not matched to a gene; V was cut back by 0 bases and J by 0 bases. The CDR3 covers 20 residues. The germline CDR1 and CDR2 sequences are MNHEY and SMNVEV (reference sequence). CDR3 sequence: CASSLSEFPSGWSSYNEQFF. The CDR3 DNA is TGTGCCAGCAGTTTATCGGAATTTCCTAGCGGATGGAGCTCCTACAATGAGCAGTTCTTC.

In this sample, this clone turned up once. The chain links TRBV6-1 to TRBJ2-1; 8 positions agree with TRBD1. Germline V gives CDR1 MNHNS, CDR2 SASEGT. The CDR3 contains 14 residues. With V trimmed by 3 bases and J by 7 bases, 5 bases remained unmatched. CDR3 amino acids: CASSESWTGNEQFF. The CDR3 region has the DNA TGTGCCAGCAGTGAGTCTTGGACAGGGAATGAGCAGTTCTTC.

The chain employs TRBV7-6 and TRBJ1-1; tentatively, D is TRBD1 (5 bases). Germline assignment: CDR1 SGHVS and CDR2 FNYEAQ. The V end lost 2 bases, the J end lost 3 bases, and 16 bases lay between the germline ends. CDR3 length: 16 residues. The CDR3 sequence: CASSLSGSGGDTEAFF. The CDR3 region has the DNA TGTGCCAGCAGCTTATCAGGATCGGGGGGGGACACTGAAGCTTTCTTT.

The chain is built from TRBV6-1 and TRBJ1-5; D unresolved. Trimming took 1 base from V and 7 from J, leaving 14 bases between them. In germline, CDR1 is MNHNS, CDR2 SASEGT. This CDR3 region has 15 residues. The CDR3 DNA reads as TGTGCCAGCAGTGAAGAGTGGGGTCTCGGACAGCCCCAGCATTTT. Its protein product is CASSEEWGLGQPQHF.

Comment on this clone: An end of the junction does not agree with germline; a read error may underlie this. This chain connects TRBV5-1 to TRBJ1-1; D is unclear. Germline CDR1 and CDR2: SGHRS and YFSETQ. The CDR3 is made up of 14 amino acids. The CDR3 sequence: CASRLVGMNTEAFF. The CDR3 DNA follows: TGCGCCAGCAGGTTGGTGGGGATGAACACTGAAGCTTTCTTT.

The genes are TRBV11-2 and TRBJ2-7, with 8 bases matching TRBD1. Trimming removed 5 bases from V and 5 bases from J; junction bases left unmatched: 14. The CDR3 is 16 residues long. Germline CDR1 reads SGHAT; CDR2 reads FQNNGV. CDR3 protein: CASSPRGGTGYHEQYF. The CDR3 DNA is TGTGCCAGCAGCCCACGGGGCGGGACAGGATACCACGAGCAGTACTTC.

The rearrangement uses TRBV2 and TRBJ1-1; TRBD1 is a possible D gene (5 bases). In germline, CDR1 is SNHLY, CDR2 FYNNEI. There are 12 residues in the CDR3. The V end lost 4 bases, the J end lost 6 bases, and 9 bases lay between the germline ends. CDR3 DNA: TGTGCCAGCAGTGCTCAGGGATCTGAAGCTTTCTTT. Translated: CASSAQGSEAFF.

This chain joins TRBV5-6 and TRBJ1-3, with a tentative D call TRBD1 (5 bases). Deletions cut 1 base from V and 1 base from J, with 6 bases between. This CDR3 has 14 amino acids. Germline values: CDR1 SGHDT, CDR2 YYEEEE. Here the CDR3 DNA reads TGTGCCAGCAGCTTGCCAGGGTCTGGAAACACCATATATTTT. Translating it yields CASSLPGSGNTIYF.

The chain combines TRBV27 with TRBJ2-3; 11 bases agree with TRBD2. V dropped 3 bases and J dropped 5; count of bases not matched to a gene: 1. This CDR3 region has 14 residues. The germline CDR1 and CDR2 sequences are MNHEY and SMNVEV (reference sequence). The CDR3 region has the DNA TGTGCCAGCAGTTTCCTAGCGGGAGGAGATACGCAGTATTTT. This translates into CASSFLAGGDTQYF.

The chain is built from TRBV4-3 and TRBJ2-1, with TRBD2 matching 10 bases. CDR1 is LGHNA and CDR2 is YSLEER in the germline V gene. The CDR3 runs 16 residues. The J segment lost 7 bases and the V segment lost 8 bases, leaving 14 bases of the junction unmatched. In nucleotides, the CDR3 is TGCGCCAGCCGCCGCGCTAGCGGGAGTCTAGGGAATGAGCAGTTCTTC. This encodes CASRRASGSLGNEQFF.

V and J are TRBV21-1 and TRBJ2-7; no DNA check was done on the table's D call, TRBD1. TRBV21-1 is marked as a pseudogene. This CDR3 spans 14 amino acids. The CDR3 sequence: CASRHVSFTAEQYF. For the CDR3, the DNA is TGTGCCAGCAGACACGTCTCGTTTACAGCCGAGCAGTACTTC.

The chain has TRBV9 and TRBJ2-7; 9 bases agree with TRBD2. This CDR3 contains 16 residues. The ends lost 0 bases at V and 3 bases at J; junction bases unmatched: 7. Germline V CDR1 and CDR2: SGDLS, YYNGEE. CDR3 amino acids: CASSVGGSGRIYEQYF. CDR3 nucleotide sequence: TGTGCCAGCAGCGTAGGTGGGAGCGGGAGGATCTACGAGCAGTACTTC.